This entry describes one TCR beta chain. Its target antigen remains unknown. Qualities for individual bases were not recorded, and no much larger clone is one base off. The treatment or condition tag for this specimen amounts to: in vitro stimulation with specific CMV peptide epitopes to enrich CMV-specific T cells. The CDR3 covers 14 residues, taking in both the cysteine and the phenylalanine. Only CDR3 DNA remains: 42 bases, in frame from the first base. Trimmed from V: 2 bases; trimmed from J: 5 bases; junction bases lacking a gene match: 5. CDR1 is given as LNHDA and CDR2 as SQIVND, both from the germline V gene (reference sequence). The data derive from a study of T cell repertoires in cytomegalovirus infection (dated by TCRdb to between 2018 and 2021). Notes on the research overall: Recently identified HLA-C-restricted CMV epitopes, whose presentation resists viral immunomodulation, were targeted by peptide stimulations together with well-studied HLA-B-restricted epitopes. The HLA type of each donor mattered for the analysis, because public TCR beta signatures pointed to carriage of CMV infection along with the matching HLA type.

TCRdb records Illumina HiSeq 1500 as the sequencer. The public sequencing data were trimmed at Q25 with fastp and processed into clonotypes with MiXCR by TCRdb, which kept only in-frame beta chains. All rows with the same CDR3 protein become a single entry with the most common DNA and genes. The sample contains fewer than 1,000,000 distinct CDR3 sequences, approximately 30% of them found a single time. 13% of the sample is in the top ten clones. Broad study findings and their caveats: The ex vivo response was dominated by HLA-C-restricted CMV-specific TCR beta clonotypes, which also provided the single most frequent clonotype in two of eight donors. Carriers of CMV infection plus the relevant HLA type were discriminated by the cumulative frequency of public TCR beta family members in the study cohort and in an independent approximately 360-donor cohort.

This TCR came from a human donor in good health (CMV status not recorded). Some clones in this sample may be carry-over from other donors' samples. The receptor chain draws on TRBV19 and TRBJ2-5; a stretch of 7 junction bases matches TRBD2. Here the sequenced sample was cultured CD8+ T cells from PBMCs, taken from culture after CMV antigen stimulation. The DNA sequence is given as TGTGCCAGTAGTATATTGCAGGGAGGGGAGACCCAGTACTTC. This is translated as CASSILQGGETQYF.